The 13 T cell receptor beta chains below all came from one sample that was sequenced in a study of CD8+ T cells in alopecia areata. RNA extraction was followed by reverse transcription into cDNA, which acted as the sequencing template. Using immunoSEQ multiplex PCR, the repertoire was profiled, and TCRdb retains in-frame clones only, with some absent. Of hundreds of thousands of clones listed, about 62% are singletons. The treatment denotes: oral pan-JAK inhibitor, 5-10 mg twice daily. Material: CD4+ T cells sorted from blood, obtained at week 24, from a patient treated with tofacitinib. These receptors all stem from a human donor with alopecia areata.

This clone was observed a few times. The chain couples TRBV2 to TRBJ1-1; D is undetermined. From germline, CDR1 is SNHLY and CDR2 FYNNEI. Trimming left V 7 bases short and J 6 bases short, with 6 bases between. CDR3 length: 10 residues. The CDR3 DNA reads TGTGCCAGCACGGTGGCTGAAGCTTTCTTT. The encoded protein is CASTVAEAFF.

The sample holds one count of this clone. CDR3 sequence: CASRSLYGYTF. In nucleotides, the CDR3 is TGTGCCAGCAGATCCCTCTATGGCTACACCTTC. The chain carries TRBV28 and TRBJ1-2; D gene unclear. The germline V gene encodes CDR1 MDHEN and CDR2 SYDVKM. Trimming took 6 bases from V and 4 from J, leaving 6 bases between them. This CDR3 contains 11 residues.

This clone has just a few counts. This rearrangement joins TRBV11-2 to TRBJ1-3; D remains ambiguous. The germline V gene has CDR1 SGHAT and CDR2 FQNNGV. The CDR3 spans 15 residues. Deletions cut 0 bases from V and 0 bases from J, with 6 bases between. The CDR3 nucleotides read TGTGCCAGCAGCTTAGATCGGAGCTCTGGAAACACCATATATTTT. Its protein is CASSLDRSSGNTIYF.

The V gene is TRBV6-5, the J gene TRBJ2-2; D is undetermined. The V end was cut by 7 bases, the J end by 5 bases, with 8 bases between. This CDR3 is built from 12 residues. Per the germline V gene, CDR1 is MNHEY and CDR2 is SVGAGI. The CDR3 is CASTTATGELFF. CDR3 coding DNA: TGTGCCAGCACCACGGCTACCGGGGAGCTGTTTTTT.

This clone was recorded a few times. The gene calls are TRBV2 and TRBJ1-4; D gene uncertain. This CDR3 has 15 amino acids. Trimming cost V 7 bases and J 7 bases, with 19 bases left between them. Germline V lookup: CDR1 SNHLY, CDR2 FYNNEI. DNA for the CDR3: TGTGCCAGCACCGTGGAGCCACCGGGTTCTGAAAAACTGTTTTTT. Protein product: CASTVEPPGSEKLFF. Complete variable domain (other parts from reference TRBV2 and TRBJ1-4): EPEVTQTPSHQVTQMGQEVILRCVPISNHLYFYWYRQILGQKVEFLVSFYNNEISEKSEIFDDQFSVERPDGSNFTLKIRSTKLEDSAMYFCASTVEPPGSEKLFFGSGTQLSVL.

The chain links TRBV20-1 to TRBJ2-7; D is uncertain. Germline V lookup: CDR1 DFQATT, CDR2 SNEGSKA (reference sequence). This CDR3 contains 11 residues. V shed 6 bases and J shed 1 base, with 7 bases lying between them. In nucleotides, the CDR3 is TGCAGTGCCCCCAGATCCTACGAGCAGTACTTC. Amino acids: CSAPRSYEQYF.

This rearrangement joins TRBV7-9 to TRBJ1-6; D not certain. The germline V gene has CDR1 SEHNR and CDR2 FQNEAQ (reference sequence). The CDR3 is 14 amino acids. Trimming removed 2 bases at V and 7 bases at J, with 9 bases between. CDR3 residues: CASSLNARNSPLHF. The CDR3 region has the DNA TGTGCCAGCAGCTTAAATGCTCGGAATTCACCCCTCCACTTT.

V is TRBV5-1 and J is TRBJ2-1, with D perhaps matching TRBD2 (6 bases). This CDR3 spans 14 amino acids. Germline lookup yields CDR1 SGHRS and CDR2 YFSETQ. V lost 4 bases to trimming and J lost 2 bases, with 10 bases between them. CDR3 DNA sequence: TGCGCCAGCAGCCCCGGGGGAGCCTACAATGAGCAGTTCTTC. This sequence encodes CASSPGGAYNEQFF.

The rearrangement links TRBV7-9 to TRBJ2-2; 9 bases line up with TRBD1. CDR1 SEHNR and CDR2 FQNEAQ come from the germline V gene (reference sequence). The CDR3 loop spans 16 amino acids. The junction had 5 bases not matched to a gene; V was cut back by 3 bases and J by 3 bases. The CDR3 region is CASSLGQGAYTGELFF. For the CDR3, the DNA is TGTGCCAGCAGCTTGGGACAGGGCGCCTACACCGGGGAGCTGTTTTTT.

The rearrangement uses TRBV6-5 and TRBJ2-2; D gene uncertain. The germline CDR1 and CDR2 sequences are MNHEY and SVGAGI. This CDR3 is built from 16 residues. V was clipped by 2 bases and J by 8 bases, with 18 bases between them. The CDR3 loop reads CASSYGSTRAVGELFF. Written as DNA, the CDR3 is TGTGCCAGCAGTTACGGGTCGACAAGGGCGGTGGGGGAGCTGTTTTTT.

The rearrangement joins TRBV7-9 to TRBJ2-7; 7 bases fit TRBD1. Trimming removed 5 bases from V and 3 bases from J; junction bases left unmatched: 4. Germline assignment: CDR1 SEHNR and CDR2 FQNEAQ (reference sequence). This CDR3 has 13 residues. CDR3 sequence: CASSQDRLYEQYF. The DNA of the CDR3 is TGTGCCAGCAGCCAGGACAGGCTCTACGAGCAGTACTTC.

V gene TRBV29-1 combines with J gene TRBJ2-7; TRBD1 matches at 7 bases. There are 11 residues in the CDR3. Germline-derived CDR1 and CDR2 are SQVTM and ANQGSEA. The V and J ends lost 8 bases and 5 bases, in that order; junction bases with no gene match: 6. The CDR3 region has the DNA TGCAGCATCCGACAGGGCCACGAGCAGTACTTC. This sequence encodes CSIRQGHEQYF.

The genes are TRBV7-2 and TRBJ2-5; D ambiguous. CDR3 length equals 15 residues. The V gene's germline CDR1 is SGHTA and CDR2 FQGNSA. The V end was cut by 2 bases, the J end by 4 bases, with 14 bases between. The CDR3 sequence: CASSLSPAEAETQYF. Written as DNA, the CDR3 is TGTGCCAGCAGCTTAAGCCCGGCGGAAGCAGAGACCCAGTACTTC. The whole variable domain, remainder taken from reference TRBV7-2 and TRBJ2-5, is GAGVSQSPSNKVTEKGKDVELRCDPISGHTALYWYRQSLGQGLEFLIYFQGNSAPDKSGLPSDRFSAERTGGSVSTLTIQRTQQEDSAVYLCASSLSPAEAETQYFGPGTRLLVL.